Listed here are 17 T cell receptor beta chains from one sample, sequenced in a study of cytomegalovirus exposure and HLA in healthy donors. The PCR ran on 60 Vbeta and 13 Jbeta primers. Measured with immunoSEQ multiplex PCR; TCRdb has only the in-frame clones, and not every one. The table shows roughly 99,000 clones, with approximately 76% occurring only once. The sequencing sample was made of PBMCs. The source of these receptors is a man between 18 and 35 years old in good health and CMV-seronegative.

DNA of the CDR3: TGCGCCAGCAGCCAAAGGGGGGGGGTTGGAAACACCATATATTTT. Translation: CASSQRGGVGNTIYF. This chain joins TRBV4-1 and TRBJ1-3; TRBD1 might be the D (6 bases). The CDR3 spans 15 residues. The germline V gene encodes CDR1 MGHRA and CDR2 YSYEKL. Between the trimmed V and J ends, which lost 2 bases and 3 bases, there was a span of 11 bases.

The sample holds a few counts of this clone. The CDR3 DNA sequence: TGTGCCAGCAGTTACGTCGCGACAGGGATTAATGAAAAACTGTTTTTT. As protein: CASSYVATGINEKLFF. This rearrangement joins TRBV6-5 to TRBJ1-4; 7 positions match TRBD1. Germline CDR1 MNHEY, CDR2 SVGAGI. The CDR3 extends over 16 amino acids. The ends lost 2 bases at V and 4 bases at J; junction bases unmatched: 7.

The chain employs TRBV2 and TRBJ1-1; D not certain. Germline CDR1 is SNHLY and CDR2 is FYNNEI. The CDR3 is 13 residues long. The ends were cut back, 6 bases at V and 1 base at J, with 9 bases in the middle. The CDR3 DNA is TGTGCCAGCAGGGGAGGCGGGAACACTGAAGCTTTCTTT. This translates into CASRGGGNTEAFF.

V and J are TRBV15 and TRBJ2-5, with a tentative D call TRBD1 (5 bases). Trimming shortened V by 1 base and J by 2 bases, and 11 bases separated the two germline ends. Germline V gene sequence: CDR1 LNHNV, CDR2 YYDKDF (reference sequence). The CDR3 loop spans 15 amino acids. CDR3 nucleotides: TGTGCCACCAGCAGAGGCGAAGGGGATCAAGAGACCCAGTACTTC. It encodes CATSRGEGDQETQYF.

Here the CDR3 reads CASSQTNRGANYGYTF. As DNA, the CDR3 is TGTGCCAGCAGCCAGACCAACAGGGGGGCGAACTATGGCTACACCTTC. The rearrangement joins TRBV14 to TRBJ1-2; 8 bases match TRBD1. The junction had 8 bases not matched to a gene; V was cut back by 3 bases and J by 2 bases. CDR1 and CDR2 from the germline V gene are SGHDN and FVKESK. The CDR3 length is 16 residues.

The chain employs TRBV9 and TRBJ1-3, with TRBD1 identical over 9 bases. Germline lookup yields CDR1 SGDLS and CDR2 YYNGEE. The CDR3 spans 15 residues. V dropped 5 bases and J dropped 3; count of bases not matched to a gene: 6. CDR3 in DNA: TGTGCCAGCAGTCAACAGGGGGCAGGTGGAAACACCATATATTTT. Protein sequence: CASSQQGAGGNTIYF.

This clone has just a few counts. The DNA of the CDR3 is TGTGCCAGCAGCATCGGACTAGCGGGGGACGGTACACAGTATTTT. As protein: CASSIGLAGDGTQYF. J is TRBJ2-3 and V is TRBV5-6, with 13 bases lining up with TRBD2. Trimming at V came to 4 bases and at J to 12 bases, leaving 11 bases not matched to a gene. Germline loops: CDR1 SGHDT, CDR2 YYEEEE. The CDR3 runs to 15 residues.

This chain links TRBV7-2 with TRBJ1-5; TRBD1 might be the D (5 bases). V was trimmed by 4 bases and J by 11 bases, leaving 15 bases between them. CDR3 length: 13 amino acids. Germline CDR1 is SGHTA and CDR2 is FQGNSA. DNA for the CDR3: TGTGCCAGCAGCTCAGACAGCCCCGCGGCCCAGCATTTT. Protein product: CASSSDSPAAQHF. The variable domain in full, with the rest retrieved from reference TRBV7-2 and TRBJ1-5, is GAGVSQSPSNKVTEKGKDVELRCDPISGHTALYWYRQSLGQGLEFLIYFQGNSAPDKSGLPSDRFSAERTGGSVSTLTIQRTQQEDSAVYLCASSSDSPAAQHFGDGTRLSIL.

The chain links TRBV6-1 to TRBJ1-2; 8 bases line up with TRBD1. Germline CDR1 is MNHNS and CDR2 is SASEGT. J lost 10 bases, V lost 1 base, and 5 bases had no gene match. The CDR3 totals 13 residues. Here the CDR3 reads CASSEEAGGDYTF. The CDR3, as DNA: TGTGCCAGCAGTGAAGAGGCAGGGGGCGACTACACCTTC.

The gene calls are TRBV5-6 and TRBJ2-7; a possible D gene is TRBD1 (6 bases). The CDR3 spans 14 residues. With 4 bases removed from V and 3 bases from J, the gap between germline ends came to 14 bases. Germline lookup yields CDR1 SGHDT and CDR2 YYEEEE. The CDR3 loop is CASSPRDNNYEQYF. The CDR3 region has the DNA TGTGCCAGCAGCCCCAGGGACAACAACTACGAGCAGTACTTC.

The chain employs TRBV4-3 and TRBJ2-1, with 11 nucleotides matching TRBD2. Unmatched junction bases numbered 7, after V lost 3 bases and J lost 6 bases. The germline V gene has CDR1 LGHNA and CDR2 YSLEER. CDR3 length: 16 residues. CDR3 amino acids: CASSQHASGGFNEQFF. The CDR3 DNA reads as TGCGCCAGCAGCCAGCACGCTAGCGGGGGGTTCAATGAGCAGTTCTTC.

The rearrangement uses TRBV6-6 and TRBJ2-5, with D perhaps matching TRBD1 (6 bases). The CDR3 extends over 14 amino acids. The germline V gene has CDR1 MNHNY and CDR2 SVGAGI (reference sequence). V dropped 2 bases and J dropped 2 bases, with 9 bases sitting between them. CDR3 sequence reads: CASSYGDRQETQYF. CDR3 coding DNA: TGTGCCAGCAGTTACGGAGACAGGCAAGAGACCCAGTACTTC.

The chain couples TRBV5-5 to TRBJ2-7; TRBD1 matches at 7 bases. Unmatched junction bases numbered 12, after V lost 3 bases and J lost 0 bases. This CDR3 is 17 amino acids long. Germline assignment: CDR1 SGHKS and CDR2 YYEKEE (reference sequence). The CDR3 reads CASSSPLTGLSSYEQYF. CDR3 DNA sequence: TGTGCCAGCAGCTCACCTTTGACAGGGCTTTCCTCCTACGAGCAGTACTTC.

V gene TRBV7-9 combines with J gene TRBJ1-5; the match to TRBD1 covers 9 bases. The V and J ends lost 5 bases and 4 bases, in that order; junction bases with no gene match: 9. The CDR3 extends over 16 amino acids. Germline CDR1 SEHNR, CDR2 FQNEAQ (reference sequence). CDR3 bases: TGTGCCAGCAGCCCCACGAGCGGACAGGGGAATCAGCCCCAGCATTTT. Translating it yields CASSPTSGQGNQPQHF.

The J gene is TRBJ2-2, the V gene TRBV9; D may be TRBD1 (6 bases). Germline values: CDR1 SGDLS, CDR2 YYNGEE. V lost 0 bases and J 6 bases, leaving 12 bases between the germline ends. CDR3 length: 15 amino acids. The CDR3 nucleotides are TGTGCCAGCAGCGTAGAGGACAGCGCGGCCGGGGAGCTGTTTTTT. Translated, it gives CASSVEDSAAGELFF.

This sequence joins TRBV5-1 and TRBJ1-6, with D perhaps matching TRBD1 (5 bases). V was clipped by 0 bases and J by 6 bases, with 10 bases between them. Per germline, CDR1 SGHRS and CDR2 YFSETQ. This CDR3 has 15 amino acids. The CDR3 region has the DNA TGCGCCAGCAGCTTGGCAGGGATAGGTAATTCACCCCTCCACTTT. Its translation: CASSLAGIGNSPLHF.

This CDR3 reads CASSLQGLAVQETQYF. The CDR3 coding sequence is TGCGCCAGCAGCTTGCAGGGACTAGCGGTTCAAGAGACCCAGTACTTC. V usage is TRBV5-1 and J usage is TRBJ2-5; 11 nucleotides agree with TRBD2. The CDR3 has 16 amino acids. Trimming removed 1 base from V and 2 bases from J; junction bases left unmatched: 4. Germline V gene sequence: CDR1 SGHRS, CDR2 YFSETQ.